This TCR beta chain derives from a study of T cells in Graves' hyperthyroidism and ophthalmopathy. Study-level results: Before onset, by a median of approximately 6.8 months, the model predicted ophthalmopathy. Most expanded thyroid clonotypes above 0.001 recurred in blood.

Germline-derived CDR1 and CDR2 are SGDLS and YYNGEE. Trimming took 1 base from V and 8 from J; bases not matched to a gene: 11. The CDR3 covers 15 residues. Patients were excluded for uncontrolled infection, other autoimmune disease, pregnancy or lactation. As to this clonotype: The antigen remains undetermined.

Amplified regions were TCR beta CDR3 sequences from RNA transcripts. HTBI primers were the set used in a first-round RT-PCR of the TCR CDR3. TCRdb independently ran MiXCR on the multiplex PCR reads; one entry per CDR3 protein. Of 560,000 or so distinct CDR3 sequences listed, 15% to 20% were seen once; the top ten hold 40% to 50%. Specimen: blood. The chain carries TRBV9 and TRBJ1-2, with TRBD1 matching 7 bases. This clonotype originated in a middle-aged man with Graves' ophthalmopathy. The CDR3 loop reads CASSVKQGPAVGYTF. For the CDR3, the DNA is TGTGCCAGCAGCGTAAAACAGGGGCCGGCCGTAGGCTACACCTTC. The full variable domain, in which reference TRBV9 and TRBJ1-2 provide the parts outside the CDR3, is DSGVTQTPKHLITATGQRVTLRCSPRSGDLSVYWYQQSLDQGLQFLIQYYNGEERAKGNILERFSAQQFPDLHSELNLSSLELGDSALYFCASSVKQGPAVGYTFGSGTRLTVV.